The table lists the clone carrying this T cell receptor (beta chain) with many counts. The time point is: longitudinal time-point 3. The sample originates from a study of neurological immune-mediated disorders. The CDR3 runs 15 residues. The trim removed 10 bases at V and 0 bases at J, leaving 8 bases unmatched. Germline CDR1 and CDR2: SEHNR and FQNEAQ (reference sequence). TCRdb reprocessed the 5' RACE reads via MiXCR and lists one record per CDR3 protein. The repertoire holds around 51,000 distinct CDR3 sequences, with 9.5% to 15% as singletons. The chain joins TRBV7-9 to TRBJ2-2; TRBD1 agrees at 7 bases. The TCR comes from a male donor with HTLV-1-associated myelopathy (HAM/TSP). Source material: PBMCs. The CDR3 DNA reads TGTGCCACCCGCGCCGGGACAGCGAACACCGGGGAGCTGTTTTTT. This translates into CATRAGTANTGELFF.